One and the same sample provided the 23 T cell receptor beta chains below, sequenced in a study of vaccination and CD4 T cells after COVID-19. Treatment specified: approximately 11-day PBMC culture with coronavirus spike peptide pools or control peptides (ViraFEST assay). Oncomine TCR Beta short-read sequencing was applied to DNA from cultured CD4+ T cells. TCRdb reprocessed the PCR reads with MiXCR, giving one entry per CDR3 protein. The data contain some 12,000 distinct CDR3 sequences, approximately 55% of them seen just once; the ten biggest clones take up over 20%. Antigens for these TCRs are unknown. Sequenced material: CD4+ T cells from blood, cultured in vitro. Receptor source: a human donor who had recovered from COVID-19.

The CDR3 sequence: CSARDYRMADIQYF. The DNA of the CDR3 is TGCAGTGCTAGAGATTACAGGATGGCGGACATTCAGTACTTC. This chain connects TRBV20-1 to TRBJ2-4; possibly TRBD1 for D (5 bases). Germline lookup yields CDR1 DFQATT and CDR2 SNEGSKA (reference sequence). The CDR3 consists of 14 residues. V lost 0 bases and J 8 bases, leaving 14 bases between the germline ends.

The rearrangement links TRBV6-5 to TRBJ2-3; 11 bases agree with TRBD2. V shed 0 bases, J shed 2 bases, and the junction held 7 bases outside the gene matches. Germline CDR1 reads MNHEY; CDR2 reads SVGAGI. This CDR3 is built from 18 residues. The CDR3 region is CASSYSTTSGINTDTQYF. The CDR3, as DNA: TGTGCCAGCAGTTACTCGACGACTAGCGGGATTAACACAGATACGCAGTATTTT.

This clonotype was recorded once. The rearrangement uses TRBV7-8 and TRBJ1-2; 7 bases are a match to TRBD1. CDR1 is SGHVS, CDR2 FQNEAQ, per germline. V shed 5 bases, J shed 8 bases, and the junction held 14 bases outside the gene matches. The CDR3 sequence is 15 residues long. Here the CDR3 reads CASSGQERGLVGYTF. CDR3 coding DNA: TGTGCCAGCAGCGGACAGGAACGGGGTTTGGTCGGCTACACCTTC.

The CDR3 protein is CATSDLQRGTDTQYF. CDR3 DNA: TGTGCCACCAGTGATTTGCAGAGGGGCACAGATACGCAGTATTTT. The J gene is TRBJ2-3, the V gene TRBV24-1, with D possibly being TRBD2 (5 bases). This CDR3 comprises 15 residues. CDR1 is KGHDR, CDR2 SFDVKD, per germline. Trimming took 0 bases from V and 1 from J, leaving 7 bases between them.

CDR3 loop: CSAGPFRDLSSNIQYF. For the CDR3, the DNA is TGCAGTGCTGGCCCCTTTAGGGACTTGAGCTCAAACATTCAGTACTTC. This chain connects TRBV20-1 to TRBJ2-4, with D perhaps TRBD2 (6 bases). This CDR3 has 16 residues. With 5 bases removed from V and 6 bases from J, the gap between germline ends came to 23 bases. Per the germline V gene, CDR1 is DFQATT and CDR2 is SNEGSKA (reference sequence).

A few counts support this clonotype. This chain links TRBV18 with TRBJ1-5; D gene uncertain. CDR3 length: 16 amino acids. V was trimmed by 2 bases and J by 0 bases, leaving 11 bases between them. Germline V gene lookup returns CDR1 KGHSH and CDR2 LQKENI. The CDR3 DNA follows: TGTGCCAGCTCACCATCCGGCCCTAATAGCAATCAGCCCCAGCATTTT. Amino acid sequence: CASSPSGPNSNQPQHF.

This chain connects TRBV12-3 or TRBV12-4 to TRBJ2-7; 7 positions agree with TRBD1. After removal of 3 bases from V and 4 bases from J, the junction contained 6 bases not matched to a gene. The CDR3 is 14 amino acids. This chain's CDR3 is CASSLAGGNYEQYF. The DNA for the CDR3 is TGTGCCAGCAGTTTGGCAGGGGGTAATTACGAGCAGTACTTC.

This clonotype showed up just a few times. The chain combines TRBV30 with TRBJ2-3; 14 nucleotides align to TRBD2. This CDR3 is built from 15 residues. The germline V gene encodes CDR1 GTSNPN and CDR2 SVGIG (reference sequence). The V and J ends lost 4 bases and 9 bases, in that order; junction bases with no gene match: 9. The CDR3 spells CAWIPGLAGVGTQYF. CDR3 sequence (DNA): TGTGCCTGGATCCCGGGACTAGCGGGAGTGGGAACGCAGTATTTT.

This chain connects TRBV7-9 to TRBJ1-2; D not resolved. V was trimmed by 3 bases and J by 3 bases, leaving 5 bases between them. This CDR3 has 12 amino acids. Germline CDR1 is SEHNR and CDR2 is FQNEAQ (reference sequence). The CDR3, as DNA: TGTGCCAGCAGCTTGGGAGACTATGGCTACACCTTC. This translates into CASSLGDYGYTF. Supplemented by reference TRBV7-9 and TRBJ1-2, the full variable domain reads DTGVSQNPRHKITKRGQNVTFRCDPISEHNRLYWYRQTLGQGPEFLTYFQNEAQLEKSRLLSDRFSAERPKGSFSTLEIQRTEQGDSAMYLCASSLGDYGYTFGSGTRLTVV.

The chain recombines TRBV20-1 with TRBJ2-1, with a weak D call TRBD2 (6 bases). The V end lost 5 bases, the J end lost 0 bases, and 14 bases lay between the germline ends. Per the germline V gene, CDR1 is DFQATT and CDR2 is SNEGSKA (reference sequence). This CDR3 contains 15 residues. The CDR3 coding sequence is TGCAGTGCTGGACTCGGCGGGAACTCCTACAATGAGCAGTTCTTC. Its translation: CSAGLGGNSYNEQFF.

The chain carries TRBV7-3 and TRBJ2-3, with TRBD2 matching 7 bases. Germline CDR1 is SGHTA and CDR2 is FQGTGA. Germline trimming cut 4 bases from V and 1 base from J; bases unmatched to any gene: 8. CDR3 size: 16 residues. CDR3 coding DNA: TGTGCCAGCAGCTCTTTGGGAGGGCCCGGCACAGATACGCAGTATTTT. Translating it yields CASSSLGGPGTDTQYF.

This sequence joins TRBV28 and TRBJ2-1, with 7 bases aligning to TRBD1. The CDR3 covers 10 residues. Germline V gene sequence: CDR1 MDHEN, CDR2 SYDVKM. J was trimmed by 15 bases and V by 11 bases; bases with no gene match: 10. This chain's CDR3 is CALGGRAWFF. In DNA form, the CDR3 reads TGTGCCCTAGGGGGCAGGGCTTGGTTCTTC.

This clonotype turned up a few times. As DNA, the CDR3 is TGTGCCAGCAGTTACCCCGGGACGGGTGGAAACACCATATATTTT. Translated, it gives CASSYPGTGGNTIYF. The chain has TRBV6-5 and TRBJ1-3; perhaps TRBD1 as D (5 bases). CDR1 is MNHEY and CDR2 is SVGAGI in the germline V gene. The CDR3 loop spans 15 amino acids. Trimming took off 2 bases at V and 3 bases at J, with 11 bases between the two ends.

This rearrangement joins TRBV20-1 to TRBJ1-6; the match to TRBD1 covers 11 bases. From germline, CDR1 is DFQATT and CDR2 SNEGSKA (reference sequence). The CDR3 is made up of 15 amino acids. J lost 8 bases, V lost 2 bases, and 5 bases had no gene match. CDR3 residues: CSARSDRGRDSPLHF. CDR3 DNA sequence: TGCAGTGCTAGATCGGACAGGGGGCGCGATTCACCCCTCCACTTT.

The CDR3 nucleotides are TGTGCCAGCAGCTTCCAGGGACAGGTCTATGGCTACACCTTC. As protein: CASSFQGQVYGYTF. J is TRBJ1-2 and V is TRBV5-4; TRBD1 aligns across 8 bases. The CDR3 is 14 amino acids. J was trimmed by 4 bases and V by 2 bases; bases with no gene match: 4. Germline assignment: CDR1 SGHNT and CDR2 YYREEE (reference sequence).

The chain is built from TRBV6-2 or TRBV6-3 and TRBJ2-5, with 7 bases identical to TRBD2. The CDR3 totals 16 residues. Germline trimming cut 3 bases from V and 1 base from J; bases unmatched to any gene: 8. The germline V gene encodes CDR1 MNHEY and CDR2 SVGEGT. The CDR3 sequence: CASSYQAGEVQETQYF. DNA of the CDR3: TGTGCCAGCAGTTATCAGGCGGGGGAGGTCCAAGAGACCCAGTACTTC.

The chain links TRBV20-1 to TRBJ2-7; no clear D. The germline V gene has CDR1 DFQATT and CDR2 SNEGSKA (reference sequence). With 0 bases removed from V and 0 bases from J, the gap between germline ends came to 3 bases. The length of the CDR3 is 12 residues. In nucleotides, the CDR3 is TGCAGTGCTAGAGAATACTCCTACGAGCAGTACTTC. Amino acids: CSAREYSYEQYF.

Only a few counts were recorded for this clonotype. The chain has TRBV6-1 and TRBJ1-1; tentative D call: TRBD1 (6 bases). The CDR3 runs to 13 residues. Trimming removed 5 bases at V and 11 bases at J, with 18 bases between. Germline lookup yields CDR1 MNHNS and CDR2 SASEGT. For the CDR3, the DNA is TGTGCCAGCAGTCCCTCGGGGCGGGGGGCGGCTTTCTTT. It translates to CASSPSGRGAAFF.

The rearrangement joins TRBV6-1 to TRBJ2-7; TRBD2 aligns across 10 bases. With V trimmed by 3 bases and J by 3 bases, 11 bases remained unmatched. The germline V gene encodes CDR1 MNHNS and CDR2 SASEGT. The CDR3 spans 17 residues. CDR3 in amino acids: CASSDFTSGKEDYEQYF. The DNA for the CDR3 is TGTGCCAGCAGTGATTTTACTAGCGGGAAAGAAGACTACGAGCAGTACTTC.

V usage is TRBV10-1 and J usage is TRBJ1-5; TRBD1 matches 7 bases. CDR1 and CDR2 from the germline V gene are WNHNN and SYGVQD (reference sequence). This CDR3 region has 17 residues. The trim removed 7 bases at V and 3 bases at J, leaving 15 bases unmatched. The CDR3: CASKSAGGSQDNQPQHF. CDR3 DNA: TGCGCCAGCAAATCGGCAGGGGGTAGCCAGGACAATCAGCCCCAGCATTTT.

This chain joins TRBV7-8 and TRBJ2-2; 10 bases are shared with TRBD2. CDR3 length: 20 amino acids. Germline V CDR1 and CDR2: SGHVS, FQNEAQ. The V segment lost 4 bases and the J segment 3 bases; nucleotides outside the gene matches: 17. CDR3 DNA: TGTGCCAGCAGCTGGAGGACAGCTATTCGACTAGCGGGTCACACCGGGGAGCTGTTTTTT. Amino acid sequence: CASSWRTAIRLAGHTGELFF.

The rearrangement uses TRBV21-1 and TRBJ2-3; the D segment call TRBD1 is taken from the table without a DNA check. TRBV21-1 is noted as a pseudogene. The length of the CDR3 is 16 residues. CDR3 protein: CASSKGSGTRTDTQYF. CDR3 sequence (DNA): TGTGCCAGCAGCAAAGGATCCGGGACTAGGACAGATACGCAGTATTTT.

The gene calls are TRBV6-5 and TRBJ1-5, with 7 bases that match TRBD1. V trimming: 2 bases; J trimming: 4 bases; junction bases outside the gene matches: 11. This CDR3 contains 17 residues. CDR1 is MNHEY and CDR2 is SVGAGI in the germline V gene. CDR3 sequence reads: CASSYPQGQPRNQPQHF. For the CDR3, the DNA is TGTGCCAGCAGTTACCCCCAGGGACAGCCAAGAAATCAGCCCCAGCATTTT.